The 9 T cell receptor beta chains in this list originate from one sample, sequenced in a study of cytomegalovirus exposure and HLA in healthy donors. Vbeta (60) and Jbeta (13) primers were used in the PCR. Assay used: immunoSEQ multiplex PCR; TCRdb lists only in-frame clones, some missing. The sample yields some 170,000 clones, about four fifths seen once. The sequenced material came from PBMCs. Every receptor here comes from a male donor in good health and CMV-seronegative.

The chain uses TRBV19 and TRBJ1-5; TRBD1 agrees at 10 bases. V shed 3 bases, J shed 7 bases, and the junction held 0 bases outside the gene matches. This CDR3 spans 13 amino acids. CDR1 LNHDA and CDR2 SQIVND come from the germline V gene (reference sequence). CDR3 in amino acids: CASSMTGGQPQHF. In DNA, the CDR3 is TGTGCCAGTAGTATGACAGGGGGCCAGCCCCAGCATTTT. Complete variable domain (other parts from reference TRBV19 and TRBJ1-5): DGGITQSPKYLFRKEGQNVTLSCEQNLNHDAMYWYRQDPGQGLRLIYYSQIVNDFQKGDIAEGYSVSREKKESFPLTVTSAQKNPTAFYLCASSMTGGQPQHFGDGTRLSIL.

This chain joins TRBV5-1 and TRBJ2-5; 7 nucleotides agree with TRBD2. The CDR3 spans 15 residues. Per the germline V gene, CDR1 is SGHRS and CDR2 is YFSETQ. V trimming: 2 bases; J trimming: 2 bases; junction bases outside the gene matches: 6. CDR3: CASSFTAGKQETQYF. CDR3 nucleotide sequence: TGCGCCAGCAGCTTTACAGCGGGGAAGCAAGAGACCCAGTACTTC.

In its sample, this clone was seen a few times. V and J are TRBV11-2 and TRBJ2-1; D is unclear. The CDR3 has 13 residues. With 3 bases removed from V and 0 bases from J, the gap between germline ends came to 3 bases. Germline V gene sequence: CDR1 SGHAT, CDR2 FQNNGV. DNA of the CDR3: TGTGCCAGCAGCTTGAGCTCCTACAATGAGCAGTTCTTC. Amino acids: CASSLSSYNEQFF. Supplemented by reference TRBV11-2 and TRBJ2-1, the full variable domain reads EAGVAQSPRYKIIEKRQSVAFWCNPISGHATLYWYQQILGQGPKLLIQFQNNGVVDDSQLPKDRFSAERLKGVDSTLKIQPAKLEDSAVYLCASSLSSYNEQFFGPGTRLTVL.

The genes are TRBV27 and TRBJ2-3, with D possibly TRBD1 on 5 matching bases. The V and J ends lost 6 bases and 1 base respectively, with 5 bases between them. The CDR3 is 12 amino acids. The germline V gene has CDR1 MNHEY and CDR2 SMNVEV (reference sequence). The CDR3 reads CASRQGTDTQYF. DNA of the CDR3: TGTGCCAGCAGACAGGGCACAGATACGCAGTATTTT.

The rearrangement links TRBV18 to TRBJ1-5; 9 bases are shared with TRBD1. CDR1 KGHSH and CDR2 LQKENI come from the germline V gene. The CDR3 sequence is 14 residues long. The V gene end was trimmed by 6 bases and the J gene end by 6 bases; junction bases not matched to a gene: 6. The CDR3 spells CASSPTGGAQPQHF. As DNA, the CDR3 is TGTGCCAGCTCCCCGACAGGGGGTGCTCAGCCCCAGCATTTT.

With respect to this clone: Only one base separates this from a far larger clonotype, so it likely reflects a read error. Other DNA sequences in the sample encode the same CDR3. The gene calls are TRBV18 and TRBJ1-6; D not resolved. Germline CDR1 KGHSH, CDR2 LQKENI. Trimming removed 0 bases at V and 13 bases at J, with 13 bases between. The CDR3 has 14 residues. As DNA, the CDR3 is TGTGCCAGCTCACCACCTAGATCAGGTCACCCCCTCCACTTT. Protein: CASSPPRSGHPLHF. Together with reference TRBV18 and TRBJ1-6, the CDR3 gives the full variable domain: NAGVMQNPRHLVRRRGQEARLRCSPMKGHSHVYWYRQLPEEGLKFMVYLQKENIIDESGMPKERFSAEFPKEGPSILRIQQVVRGDSAAYFCASSPPRSGHPLHFGNGTRLTVT.

V gene TRBV28 combines with J gene TRBJ1-2; 8 bases are shared with TRBD1. The CDR3 is 13 residues long. V lost 7 bases, J lost 4 bases, and 5 bases stayed unmatched. CDR1 MDHEN and CDR2 SYDVKM come from the germline V gene. CDR3 nucleotide sequence: TGTGCCAGCACCACGGGACAGGCCTATGGCTACACCTTC. It is translated as CASTTGQAYGYTF.

Concerning this clone itself: The sample holds other DNA sequences that translate to the same CDR3. V and J are TRBV4-3 and TRBJ2-1, with 12 bases identical to TRBD2. Germline values: CDR1 LGHNA, CDR2 YSLEER. CDR3 length: 15 residues. V shed 4 bases and J 10 bases; nucleotides not matched to a gene: 8. DNA for the CDR3: TGCGCCAGCAGCCCGACTAGCGGGGGATCGCCGGAGCAGTTCTTC. Residues: CASSPTSGGSPEQFF.

The chain joins TRBV6-4 to TRBJ2-2; 10 nucleotides match TRBD2. In germline, CDR1 is MRHNA, CDR2 SNTAGT. The CDR3 is made up of 15 amino acids. V was pared by 5 bases and J by 5 bases, with 5 bases of the junction left unmatched. CDR3 residues: CASSSSGRWTGELFF. The CDR3 region has the DNA TGTGCCAGCAGTTCTAGCGGGAGATGGACCGGGGAGCTGTTTTTT.